Shown below are 14 T cell receptor beta chains from a single sample sequenced in a study of shared clonotypes between healthy human individuals. The method was immunoSEQ multiplex PCR; TCRdb's version includes in-frame clones alone and lacks a portion of them. The sample lists about 590,000 clones; around 95% were seen once. It was CD45RO-negative cells, positively selected for CCR7, that made up naive CD8 cells, with terminally differentiated effector memory CD45RA+ cells excluded. The specimen was naive CD8+ T cells sorted from blood. All receptors come from a woman aged 25 to 39 in good health.

This chain links TRBV4-2 with TRBJ2-1, with TRBD2 matching 12 bases. With 1 base clipped from V and 1 base from J, the junction kept 2 bases outside the gene matches. The CDR3 runs 17 residues. Per germline, CDR1 LGHNA and CDR2 YNFKEQ. The CDR3 bases are TGTGCCAGCAGCCAAGGACTAGCGGGAGTATCCTACAATGAGCAGTTCTTC. This gives the protein CASSQGLAGVSYNEQFF.

The rearrangement uses TRBV7-8 and TRBJ2-1, with D tentatively TRBD1 (6 bases). This CDR3 is 13 amino acids long. The V end was cut by 5 bases, the J end by 9 bases, with 14 bases between. Germline CDR1 is SGHVS and CDR2 is FQNEAQ. The CDR3 bases are TGTGCCAGCAGCCCAGCCTTACAGGGTGAGCAGTTCTTC. Protein: CASSPALQGEQFF.

This rearrangement joins TRBV15 to TRBJ2-3; perhaps TRBD1 as D (5 bases). Looked up from germline, CDR1 is LNHNV and CDR2 is YYDKDF (reference sequence). Trimming left V 3 bases short and J 3 bases short, with 10 bases between. The CDR3 covers 14 residues. The CDR3 DNA reads TGTGCCACCAGCAGTAGGGGTTTTACAGATACGCAGTATTTT. This codes for CATSSRGFTDTQYF.

In DNA form, the CDR3 reads TGTGCCAGTAGTATATTCGGACAGACAAATGAAAAACTGTTTTTT. It translates to CASSIFGQTNEKLFF. The rearrangement joins TRBV19 to TRBJ1-4; a weak D match, TRBD1 (6 bases). Trimming stripped 2 bases from V and 5 bases from J, with 12 bases between. The CDR3 covers 15 residues. From germline, CDR1 is LNHDA and CDR2 SQIVND (reference sequence). The full variable domain, completed using reference TRBV19 and TRBJ1-4, is DGGITQSPKYLFRKEGQNVTLSCEQNLNHDAMYWYRQDPGQGLRLIYYSQIVNDFQKGDIAEGYSVSREKKESFPLTVTSAQKNPTAFYLCASSIFGQTNEKLFFGSGTQLSVL.

This chain links TRBV4-2 with TRBJ2-2; D unresolved. Germline V gene sequence: CDR1 LGHNA, CDR2 YNFKEQ. The CDR3 is made up of 16 amino acids. Deletions cut 4 bases from V and 1 base from J, with 13 bases between. The CDR3 spells CASSPESRLNTGELFF. The CDR3 coding sequence is TGTGCCAGCAGCCCAGAGTCTCGGCTGAACACCGGGGAGCTGTTTTTT.

This chain joins TRBV27 and TRBJ2-7; D not resolved. Germline V gives CDR1 MNHEY, CDR2 SMNVEV (reference sequence). This CDR3 is 13 amino acids long. Trimming took off 0 bases at V and 5 bases at J, with 8 bases between the two ends. The CDR3 DNA is TGTGCCAGCAGTTTATCGAATCTAGACGAGCAGTACTTC. As protein: CASSLSNLDEQYF.

This clone has just one count. V and J are TRBV9 and TRBJ1-1, with a weak D call TRBD1 (6 bases). The V end was cut by 1 base, the J end by 0 bases, with 19 bases between. Germline V gives CDR1 SGDLS, CDR2 YYNGEE. CDR3 length: 18 residues. In nucleotides, the CDR3 is TGTGCCAGCAGCGTAAATCCGATACAGGGATCTATGAACACTGAAGCTTTCTTT. Translated, it gives CASSVNPIQGSMNTEAFF.

The chain links TRBV6-1 to TRBJ2-7; 7 nucleotides match TRBD1. Trimming took 6 bases from V and 2 from J; bases not matched to a gene: 7. CDR3 length: 14 residues. Germline CDR1 MNHNS, CDR2 SASEGT. The CDR3 nucleotides are TGTGCCAGCAGGGCGACAGGGACACCCTACGAGCAGTACTTC. Protein product: CASRATGTPYEQYF.

V usage is TRBV27 and J usage is TRBJ2-2, with a weak D call TRBD1 (5 bases). This CDR3 has 16 residues. Trimming left V 4 bases short and J 0 bases short, with 12 bases between. Germline CDR1 MNHEY, CDR2 SMNVEV (reference sequence). CDR3 in amino acids: CASSWSGLPNTGELFF. The CDR3 DNA sequence: TGTGCCAGCAGTTGGTCAGGGCTACCGAACACCGGGGAGCTGTTTTTT.

This rearrangement joins TRBV29-1 to TRBJ1-1, with D tentatively TRBD1 (6 bases). Trimming shortened V by 6 bases and J by 2 bases, and 16 bases separated the two germline ends. CDR1 and CDR2 from the germline V gene are SQVTM and ANQGSEA. The CDR3 covers 14 residues. The CDR3 coding sequence is TGCAGCGTCAACCCAGGGGAAGTCAACACTGAAGCTTTCTTT. Its translation is CSVNPGEVNTEAFF.

The V gene is TRBV5-5, the J gene TRBJ2-3; D not resolved. Deletions cut 0 bases from V and 3 bases from J, with 11 bases between. The length of the CDR3 is 15 residues. The germline V gene encodes CDR1 SGHKS and CDR2 YYEKEE (reference sequence). In DNA form, the CDR3 reads TGTGCCAGCAGCTTGGACTTTTCCCCAACAGATACGCAGTATTTT. Protein sequence: CASSLDFSPTDTQYF.

This chain joins TRBV19 and TRBJ1-4; TRBD1 matches 9 bases. Germline CDR1 is LNHDA and CDR2 is SQIVND (reference sequence). Trimming removed 5 bases from V and 6 bases from J; junction bases left unmatched: 7. The CDR3 contains 15 residues. This chain's CDR3 is CASSYFRDRDEKLFF. The CDR3 DNA sequence: TGTGCCAGTAGTTATTTCCGGGACAGGGATGAAAAACTGTTTTTT.

The rearrangement joins TRBV10-2 to TRBJ2-3, with D possibly matching TRBD2 (6 bases). The CDR3 is 17 amino acids. CDR1 is WSHSY and CDR2 is SAAADI in the germline V gene. V lost 4 bases, J lost 2 bases, and 19 bases lay in between. This chain's CDR3 is CASSAAGASDPTDTQYF. Here the CDR3 DNA reads TGCGCCAGCAGTGCCGCTGGGGCTAGCGATCCCACAGATACGCAGTATTTT.

The chain uses TRBV7-2 and TRBJ2-3; D is unclear. Looked up from germline, CDR1 is SGHTA and CDR2 is FQGNSA. The CDR3 sequence is 12 residues long. V dropped 5 bases and J dropped 9 bases, with 12 bases sitting between them. CDR3 loop: CASSPRLETQYF. DNA for the CDR3: TGTGCCAGCAGCCCTCGACTCGAAACGCAGTATTTT.